The 9 T cell receptor beta chains reported below all come from one sample, sequenced in a study of beta chain features in type 1 diabetes. Expressed TCRB transcripts were sequenced because the entire RNA isolate underwent reverse transcription. Libraries were prepared by immunoSEQ multiplex PCR; TCRdb keeps only in-frame clonotypes and omits some of them. In the table there are 200,000 to 250,000 clones, 9.6% of which are singletons. The sample consisted of naive CD4+ T cells from blood. These TCRs come from a woman between 18 and 29 years old in good health.

This clone was recorded a few times. The V and J genes are TRBV7-8 and TRBJ2-2; a possible D gene is TRBD2 (6 bases). The CDR3 runs to 15 residues. CDR1 and CDR2 (germline): SGHVS, FQNEAQ. The V end lost 0 bases, the J end lost 4 bases, and 9 bases lay between the germline ends. The CDR3 bases are TGTGCCAGCAGCTTAGCGCATAGCGGCACCGGGGAGCTGTTTTTT. Translated, it gives CASSLAHSGTGELFF.

This clone was found a few times. This chain links TRBV30 with TRBJ1-1; weak D call: TRBD1 (5 bases). CDR3 length: 14 amino acids. Germline CDR1 is GTSNPN and CDR2 is SVGIG (reference sequence). V lost 0 bases and J 0 bases, leaving 8 bases between the germline ends. This chain's CDR3 is CAWSVGGLNTEAFF. In nucleotides, the CDR3 is TGTGCCTGGAGTGTGGGGGGGTTGAACACTGAAGCTTTCTTT.

CDR3 protein: CASSPRTGLALPYEQYF. The CDR3 DNA reads TGTGCCAGCAGCCCTAGGACAGGGCTAGCTCTACCCTACGAGCAGTACTTC. The chain employs TRBV13 and TRBJ2-7, with 8 bases lining up with TRBD1. Germline loops: CDR1 PRHDT, CDR2 FYEKMQ (reference sequence). V lost 5 bases, J lost 2 bases, and 14 bases stayed unmatched. The CDR3 totals 17 residues.

This clone has just a few counts. This chain uses TRBV9 with TRBJ2-1; D is possibly TRBD2 (5 bases). The V and J ends lost 0 bases and 10 bases respectively, with 11 bases between them. The CDR3 sequence is 13 residues long. Germline-derived CDR1 and CDR2 are SGDLS and YYNGEE. CDR3 nucleotides: TGTGCCAGCAGCGTAGCGGGGAGTTCAGAGCAGTTCTTC. This sequence encodes CASSVAGSSEQFF.

This clone has more than one count but fewer than ten. V and J are TRBV25-1 and TRBJ1-4; D is perhaps TRBD1 (5 bases). This CDR3 contains 16 residues. The ends were cut back, 6 bases at V and 4 bases at J, with 18 bases in the middle. Per the germline V gene, CDR1 is MGHDK and CDR2 is SYGVNS. CDR3 residues: CASRDARGGVNEKLFF. CDR3 nucleotides: TGTGCCAGCAGAGACGCACGGGGGGGAGTTAATGAAAAACTGTTTTTT. Full variable domain (missing parts from reference TRBV25-1 and TRBJ1-4): EADIYQTPRYLVIGTGKKITLECSQTMGHDKMYWYQQDPGMELHLIHYSYGVNSTEKGDLSSESTVSRIRTEHFPLTLESARPSHTSQYLCASRDARGGVNEKLFFGSGTQLSVL.

In its sample, this clone was seen a few times. The chain uses TRBV4-1 and TRBJ1-2, with TRBD1 identical over 11 bases. The germline gives CDR1 MGHRA, CDR2 YSYEKL. The CDR3 runs to 18 residues. V shed 1 base, J shed 2 bases, and the junction held 9 bases outside the gene matches. This chain's CDR3 is CASSQVGQGVRRNYGYTF. DNA for the CDR3: TGCGCCAGCAGCCAAGTGGGACAGGGGGTAAGGAGAAACTATGGCTACACCTTC.

The table lists this clone with many counts. The chain joins TRBV11-2 to TRBJ2-7; D possibly corresponds to TRBD1 (6 bases). Trimming left V 5 bases short and J 6 bases short, with 17 bases between. CDR3 length equals 14 residues. Germline lookup yields CDR1 SGHAT and CDR2 FQNNGV. The CDR3, as DNA: TGTGCCAGCAGCCAGAGACAGGTCGGCGGCGAGCAGTACTTC. Its protein is CASSQRQVGGEQYF.

This chain joins TRBV13 and TRBJ2-1; 10 bases map to TRBD2. CDR1 and CDR2 from the germline V gene are PRHDT and FYEKMQ (reference sequence). With V trimmed by 0 bases and J by 8 bases, 10 bases remained unmatched. The CDR3 loop spans 17 amino acids. The CDR3 DNA reads as TGTGCCAGCAGCTTAGGAAAGAAACTAGCGGGATTGGATGAGCAGTTCTTC. It codes for CASSLGKKLAGLDEQFF.

This chain connects TRBV7-3 to TRBJ2-1, with a tentative D call TRBD2 (6 bases). The ends were cut back, 0 bases at V and 6 bases at J, with 6 bases in the middle. This CDR3 spans 13 amino acids. Germline loops: CDR1 SGHTA, CDR2 FQGTGA. The CDR3 DNA reads TGTGCCAGCAGCTTAACGCGGGGCAATGAGCAGTTCTTC. This codes for CASSLTRGNEQFF. The full variable domain, its missing parts supplied by reference TRBV7-3 and TRBJ2-1, is GAGVSQTPSNKVTEKGKYVELRCDPISGHTALYWYRQSLGQGPEFLIYFQGTGAADDSGLPNDRFFAVRPEGSVSTLKIQRTERGDSAVYLCASSLTRGNEQFFGPGTRLTVL.